This entry features one TCR beta chain sequence. Its antigen is not identified. The data stem from a study of T cell responses to AZD1222 COVID-19 vaccine. Generated by immunoSEQ multiplex PCR, the TCRdb table keeps only in-frame clones and is missing some. The repertoire holds approximately 110,000 clones, with 70% to 90% as singletons. V was cut by 5 bases and J by 4 bases, with 12 bases left in between. This CDR3 is 15 amino acids long. Germline CDR1 reads MDHEN; CDR2 reads SYDVKM. Study-level points and caveats: Elevations in Spike-specific TCR breadth and depth followed administration of two AZD1222 doses. Recipients of AZD1222 seropositive at baseline numbered only 6 or 7. Targeting of unmutated variant regions was reportedly seen in nearly half of spike-specific TCRs.

V is TRBV28 and J is TRBJ1-6, with TRBD1 as a possible D gene (6 bases). This TCR was recovered from an adult in good health. The sample was peripheral blood, taken on day 0 of AZD1222 vaccination. The CDR3, as DNA: TGTGCCAGCAGTCCCGGACAGCAGTATAATTCACCCCTCCACTTT. Its protein product is CASSPGQQYNSPLHF.